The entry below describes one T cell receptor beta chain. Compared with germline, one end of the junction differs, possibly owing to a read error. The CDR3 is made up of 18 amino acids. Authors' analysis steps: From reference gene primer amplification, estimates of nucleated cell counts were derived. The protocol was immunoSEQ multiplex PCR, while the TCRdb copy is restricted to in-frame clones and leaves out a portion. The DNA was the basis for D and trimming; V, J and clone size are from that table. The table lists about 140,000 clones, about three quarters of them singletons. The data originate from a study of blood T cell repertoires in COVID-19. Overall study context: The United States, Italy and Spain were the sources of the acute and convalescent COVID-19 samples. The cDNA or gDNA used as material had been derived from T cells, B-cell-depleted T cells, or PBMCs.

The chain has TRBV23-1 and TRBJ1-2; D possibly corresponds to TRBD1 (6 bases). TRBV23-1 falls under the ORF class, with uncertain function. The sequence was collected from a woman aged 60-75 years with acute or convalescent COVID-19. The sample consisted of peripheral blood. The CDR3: CASSQSPWTENGLRGYAF. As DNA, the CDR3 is TGCGCCAGCAGTCAATCCCCGTGGACAGAGAACGGACTCCGTGGCTACGCCTTC.